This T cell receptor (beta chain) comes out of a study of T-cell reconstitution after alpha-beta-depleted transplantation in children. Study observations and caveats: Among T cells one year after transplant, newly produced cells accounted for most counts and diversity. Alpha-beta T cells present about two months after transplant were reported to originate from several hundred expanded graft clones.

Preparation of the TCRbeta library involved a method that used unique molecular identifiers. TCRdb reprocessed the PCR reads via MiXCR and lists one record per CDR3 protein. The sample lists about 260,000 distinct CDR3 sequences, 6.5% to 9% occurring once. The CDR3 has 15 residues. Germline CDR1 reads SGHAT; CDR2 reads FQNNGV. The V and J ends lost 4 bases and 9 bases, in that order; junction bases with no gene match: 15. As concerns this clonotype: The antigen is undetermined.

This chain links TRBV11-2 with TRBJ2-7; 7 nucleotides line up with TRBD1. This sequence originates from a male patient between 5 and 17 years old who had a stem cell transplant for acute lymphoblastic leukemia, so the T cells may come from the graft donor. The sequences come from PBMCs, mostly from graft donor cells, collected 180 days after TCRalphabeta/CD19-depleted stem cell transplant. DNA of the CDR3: TGTGCCAGCAGCTCGAACAGGGGTAAAGAAAAACCGCAGTACTTC. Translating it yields CASSSNRGKEKPQYF.